Listed below are T cell receptor beta chains from one sample, sequenced in a study of CD8+ T cells in alopecia areata. Sequencing used immunoSEQ multiplex PCR; TCRdb keeps in-frame clones, though not all of them. The top ten clones hold over 4% of a sample with 200,000 or so clones, 56% of them seen once. Material: CD8+ T cells sorted from blood. All receptors derive from a human donor in good health. Both conserved end residues are part of each CDR3.

TRBV28 CASTTGTEGYTF
TRBV7-9 CASSPAGSYEQYF
TRBV29-1 CSVEEKGRGQYEQYF
TRBV29-1 CSVEGQYQETQYF
TRBV7-9 CASRSDGRDQPQHF
TRBV27 CASRGWGGEQYF
TRBV25-1 CASTGTGNEQYF
TRBV2 CASTDSYEQYF
TRBV27 CASSFYARAEKLFF
TRBV9 CASSVGTAGGQETQYF
TRBV2 CARGLSIEGYTF
TRBV5-1 CASSTQGEHTEAFF
TRBV29-1 CSVTGTGYGEYF
TRBV29-1 CSVETGRGGPYEQYF
TRBV29-1 CSVLLKYDGEQYF
TRBV2 CAAGGLAFF
TRBV5-1 CASSLDSSRWPQHF
TRBV2 CASWLSDRETQYF
TRBV30 CAWSVLVGGELFF
TRBV11-3 CASSLSGGGTDTQYF
TRBV2 CASSVGGDNEKLFF
TRBV11-2 CASSLRSRDPYEQYF